This T cell receptor beta chain originates from a study of T-cell memory formation after mild COVID-19. This clonotype was found many times. TCR alpha and TCR beta cDNA libraries carrying sample barcodes and UMIs came from 5'RACE with constant-segment primers. MiXCR, applied by TCRdb to the 5' RACE reads, yields one record per CDR3 protein. The table has roughly 480,000 distinct CDR3 sequences, nearly 25% seen once. The CDR3 extends over 12 amino acids. Trimming shortened V by 3 bases and J by 4 bases, and 7 bases separated the two germline ends. The chain links TRBV12-3 or TRBV12-4 to TRBJ2-7; maybe TRBD1 (6 bases). This receptor was taken from an adult woman who had mild COVID-19 (a few samples of this study predate the infection). Cell type and time point are not known. Sequenced input: PBMCs or a T cell subset sorted from them (not recorded which). The CDR3 sequence: CASSFGTYEQYF. The CDR3 nucleotides are TGTGCCAGCAGTTTCGGGACATACGAGCAGTACTTC.